This TCR beta chain was captured by sequencing in a study of technical replicates of blood from several donors. The CDR3 contains 12 residues. Germline V CDR1 and CDR2: MDHEN, SYDVKM. With 7 bases removed from V and 3 bases from J, the gap between germline ends came to 8 bases. The protocol was immunoSEQ multiplex PCR, while the TCRdb copy is restricted to in-frame clones and leaves out a portion. The top ten clones hold more than 0.2% of a sample with tens of thousands of clones, approximately 95% of them seen once. This receptor was identified in a human donor in good health. Sequenced: T cells isolated from PBMCs. The rearrangement joins TRBV28 to TRBJ2-3, with D hard to call. In DNA form, the CDR3 reads TGTGCCAGCACGGCGGCGACAGATACGCAGTATTTT. Amino acids: CASTAATDTQYF.